The 18 T cell receptor beta chains below were found in one sample sequenced in a study of shared clonotypes between healthy human individuals. TCRdb's copy holds only in-frame clones and misses some; the assay was immunoSEQ multiplex PCR. The sample lists about 2.4 million clones; 93% were seen once. The sample taken for sequencing was naive CD4+ T cells from PBMCs. The subset here: CD45RA+ positively selected. These receptors originate from a man between 18 and 29 years old in good health. Some clones in this sample may be carry-over from other donors' samples.

The CDR3 protein is CASSRRTRERDTQYF. In DNA, the CDR3 is TGTGCCAGTAGCCGTCGGACCAGGGAGAGAGATACGCAGTATTTT. The chain uses TRBV19 and TRBJ2-3; D assignment may be TRBD1 or TRBD2 (5 bases each). Germline V gives CDR1 LNHDA, CDR2 SQIVND (reference sequence). V was clipped by 6 bases and J by 5 bases, with 18 bases between them. This CDR3 has 15 amino acids.

This chain connects TRBV7-8 to TRBJ2-7; no definite D call. Trimming stripped 5 bases from V and 2 bases from J, with 10 bases between. From germline, CDR1 is SGHVS and CDR2 FQNEAQ. The CDR3 sequence is 13 residues long. As DNA, the CDR3 is TGTGCCAGCAGCCCTAGGACCGCCTACGAGCAGTACTTC. It codes for CASSPRTAYEQYF.

The CDR3 DNA follows: TGTGCCACCCGTTCCGGGCTTCACACAGATACGCAGTATTTT. It translates to CATRSGLHTDTQYF. The chain has TRBV15 and TRBJ2-3, with D unclear. CDR3 length: 14 residues. In germline, CDR1 is LNHNV, CDR2 YYDKDF (reference sequence). The V end lost 8 bases, the J end lost 2 bases, and 14 bases lay between the germline ends.

The CDR3 sequence is CASSDNLVAEQFF. DNA of the CDR3: TGTGCCAGCAGTGATAATCTGGTGGCTGAGCAGTTCTTC. The chain carries TRBV6-1 and TRBJ2-1; D is unresolved. CDR3 size: 13 residues. CDR1 is MNHNS and CDR2 is SASEGT in the germline V gene. With 3 bases removed from V and 9 bases from J, the gap between germline ends came to 12 bases.

This rearrangement joins TRBV18 to TRBJ1-1; D not resolved. This CDR3 contains 11 residues. The germline CDR1 and CDR2 sequences are KGHSH and LQKENI. The V gene lost 3 bases and the J gene lost 11 bases, with 10 bases spanning the gap. The CDR3 sequence: CASSPGVPAFF. CDR3 DNA: TGTGCCAGCTCACCCGGAGTACCCGCTTTCTTT.

This clone was seen once. The rearrangement uses TRBV28 and TRBJ2-3; 13 nucleotides match TRBD2. Losses at the gene ends were 3 bases for V and 3 bases for J; bases not matched to a gene: 3. CDR3 length: 16 residues. Germline CDR1 MDHEN, CDR2 SYDVKM. The CDR3 DNA sequence: TGTGCCAGCAGTTTCCGGACTAGCGGGAGTACAGATACGCAGTATTTT. Translated: CASSFRTSGSTDTQYF.

The V and J genes are TRBV7-9 and TRBJ1-3; D call uncertain. V gave up 5 bases and J gave up 4 bases, with 15 bases separating them. The CDR3 spans 15 residues. Germline V gene data show CDR1 as SEHNR and CDR2 as FQNEAQ (reference sequence). CDR3 sequence: CASSPPWATGNTIYF. The CDR3 bases are TGTGCCAGCAGCCCGCCATGGGCCACAGGAAACACCATATATTTT. Complete variable domain (other parts from reference TRBV7-9 and TRBJ1-3): DTGVSQNPRHKITKRGQNVTFRCDPISEHNRLYWYRQTLGQGPEFLTYFQNEAQLEKSRLLSDRFSAERPKGSFSTLEIQRTEQGDSAMYLCASSPPWATGNTIYFGEGSWLTVV.

V gene TRBV10-2 combines with J gene TRBJ2-7; 13 nucleotides align to TRBD2. CDR3 size: 14 residues. Trimming removed 4 bases from V and 5 bases from J; junction bases left unmatched: 2. Germline CDR1 WSHSY, CDR2 SAAADI. The CDR3 reads CASSGTSGSNEQYF. The CDR3 DNA reads TGCGCCAGCAGTGGGACTAGCGGGAGTAACGAGCAGTACTTC.

The rearrangement uses TRBV28 and TRBJ1-5; 7 nucleotides agree with TRBD1. Germline V gene sequence: CDR1 MDHEN, CDR2 SYDVKM. The CDR3 length is 14 residues. V dropped 5 bases and J dropped 6; count of bases not matched to a gene: 7. The CDR3: CASSGGGLFQPQHF. CDR3 in DNA: TGTGCCAGCAGTGGAGGGGGCCTTTTTCAGCCCCAGCATTTT.

V and J are TRBV15 and TRBJ2-1, with 9 bases fitting TRBD1. From germline, CDR1 is LNHNV and CDR2 YYDKDF (reference sequence). The CDR3 covers 14 residues. Losses at the gene ends were 10 bases for V and 8 bases for J; bases not matched to a gene: 12. This CDR3 reads CASRTGTGYHEQFF. DNA for the CDR3: TGTGCCAGCAGAACCGGGACAGGGTACCATGAGCAGTTCTTC.

The rearrangement uses TRBV28 and TRBJ2-5; 12 bases are shared with TRBD1. Germline CDR1 MDHEN, CDR2 SYDVKM. V lost 6 bases to trimming and J lost 5 bases; unmatched junction nucleotides: 4. This CDR3 comprises 14 residues. This chain's CDR3 is CASRGTGGAETQYF. CDR3 nucleotide sequence: TGTGCCAGCAGGGGGACAGGGGGCGCGGAGACCCAGTACTTC.

A note on this clone: One end of the junction does not line up with germline, which may come from a read error. This chain links TRBV25-1 with TRBJ2-7; 10 bases align to TRBD2. Per the germline V gene, CDR1 is MGHDK and CDR2 is SYGVNS. This CDR3 is built from 13 residues. CDR3 amino acids: CASSAFYSGRTHF. The CDR3 nucleotides are TGTGCCAGCAGTGCCTTTTATAGCGGGAGGACCCACTTC.

The chain has TRBV5-1 and TRBJ2-7, with D perhaps matching TRBD1 (5 bases). V lost 4 bases and J lost 5, with 16 bases in between. The CDR3 covers 14 residues. Germline-derived CDR1 and CDR2 are SGHRS and YFSETQ. The CDR3 DNA sequence: TGCGCCAGCAGCGCACCGACAGCTAACCACGAGCAGTACTTC. Amino acids: CASSAPTANHEQYF.

The chain links TRBV5-8 to TRBJ2-2; TRBD1 aligns across 9 bases. V shed 4 bases, J shed 4 bases, and the junction held 8 bases outside the gene matches. The CDR3 is made up of 16 amino acids. CDR1 SGHTS and CDR2 YDEGEE come from the germline V gene. The CDR3 DNA is TGTGCCAGCAGCCGATTACAGGGGGCGGGCACCGGGGAGCTGTTTTTT. Translation: CASSRLQGAGTGELFF. Combining the CDR3 with reference TRBV5-8 and TRBJ2-2 gives the whole variable domain EAGVTQSPTHLIKTRGQQATLRCSPISGHTSVYWYQQALGLGLQFLLWYDEGEERNRGNFPPRFSGRQFPNYSSELNVNALELEDSALYLCASSRLQGAGTGELFFGEGSRLTVL.

This chain uses TRBV19 with TRBJ2-1; 9 bases are shared with TRBD2. The CDR3 runs 15 residues. Per the germline V gene, CDR1 is LNHDA and CDR2 is SQIVND (reference sequence). The trim removed 3 bases at V and 6 bases at J, leaving 6 bases unmatched. Written as DNA, the CDR3 is TGTGCCAGTAGTATTATAGCGGGAGTCAGCAATGAGCAGTTCTTC. Residues: CASSIIAGVSNEQFF. Full variable domain (remainder filled in from reference TRBV19 and TRBJ2-1): DGGITQSPKYLFRKEGQNVTLSCEQNLNHDAMYWYRQDPGQGLRLIYYSQIVNDFQKGDIAEGYSVSREKKESFPLTVTSAQKNPTAFYLCASSIIAGVSNEQFFGPGTRLTVL.

The chain carries TRBV6-1 and TRBJ1-1, with unresolved D. The ends were cut back, 6 bases at V and 2 bases at J, with 10 bases in the middle. The CDR3 totals 13 residues. The germline V gene encodes CDR1 MNHNS and CDR2 SASEGT. This CDR3 is CASRGSLNTEAFF. The CDR3 nucleotides read TGTGCCAGCAGGGGGTCGTTAAACACTGAAGCTTTCTTT.

The chain has TRBV21-1 and TRBJ1-1. TRBV21-1 counts as a pseudogene. This CDR3 is built from 15 residues. CDR3 region: CASSKVRGARTEAFF. The CDR3 region has the DNA TGTGCCAGCAGCAAAGTGAGAGGGGCGCGAACTGAAGCTTTCTTT.

The rearrangement joins TRBV7-2 to TRBJ2-1, with D possibly TRBD2 on 5 matching bases. Germline CDR1 reads SGHTA; CDR2 reads FQGNSA. CDR3 size: 14 residues. Trimming cost V 6 bases and J 3 bases, with 12 bases left between them. CDR3: CASSFSRDYNEQFF. The CDR3 DNA reads as TGTGCCAGCAGTTTCTCCCGGGACTACAATGAGCAGTTCTTC. The whole variable domain, filled in from reference TRBV7-2 and TRBJ2-1, reads GAGVSQSPSNKVTEKGKDVELRCDPISGHTALYWYRQSLGQGLEFLIYFQGNSAPDKSGLPSDRFSAERTGGSVSTLTIQRTQQEDSAVYLCASSFSRDYNEQFFGPGTRLTVL.